This TCR beta chain emerged from a study of cytomegalovirus exposure and HLA in healthy donors. Study context: A prior study identified 110 million or so unique TCR beta sequences from roughly 170 million T cells.

In the PCR, 60 Vbeta and 13 Jbeta primers were used. Sequenced by immunoSEQ multiplex PCR; TCRdb stores in-frame clones only, minus some. This sample has about 120,000 clones, with under 80% found just once. What was sequenced was PBMCs. This clonotype was sampled from a man in his 60s in good health and CMV-seropositive.

CDR3 coding DNA: TGCGCCAGCAGCTCCACCCTATGGACTAGCGGGGACACCTACGAGCAGTACTTC. Its translation is CASSSTLWTSGDTYEQYF. V is TRBV5-1 and J is TRBJ2-7, with 12 bases matching TRBD2. Germline values: CDR1 SGHRS, CDR2 YFSETQ. The CDR3 runs 18 residues. V shed 3 bases, J shed 2 bases, and the junction held 12 bases outside the gene matches.